This TCR beta chain was sequenced during a study of Graves' ophthalmopathy and Graves' hyperthyroidism. Study outcomes and limitations: Blood repertoires reportedly contained most expanded thyroid clonotypes above 0.001 frequency.

The sequenced template was RNA, covering the TCR beta CDR3 region. Second-round multiplex PCR came after first-round RT-PCR with HTBI primers. TCRdb reprocessed the multiplex PCR reads via MiXCR and lists one record per CDR3 protein. Among under 350,000 distinct CDR3 sequences listed, 15% to 20% were seen once. The sample holds many counts of this clonotype. The antigen is not known. The CDR3 runs to 16 residues. Germline-derived CDR1 and CDR2 are LNHDA and SQIVND (reference sequence). The V and J ends lost 5 bases and 5 bases respectively, with 19 bases between them. Source material: peripheral blood. This TCR was sampled from an adult man with Graves' ophthalmopathy. The chain employs TRBV19 and TRBJ1-5; maybe TRBD1 (5 bases). In nucleotides, the CDR3 is TGTGCCAGTAGTTCGGCCCGGGCCTACAGGTATCAGCCCCAGCATTTT. Translation: CASSSARAYRYQPQHF.